Below, 26 T cell receptor beta chains from the same sample are listed, as sequenced in a study of T cells in pancreatic ductal adenocarcinoma. Selected pancreatic ductal adenocarcinoma patients had undergone surgery without neoadjuvant therapy. Using immunoSEQ multiplex PCR, the repertoire was profiled, and TCRdb retains in-frame clones only, with some absent. This table holds approximately 12,000 clones, roughly 88% found once. Sequencing input: PBMCs. Receptors originate from a human donor with pancreatic ductal adenocarcinoma.

The CDR3 region has the DNA TGTGCCTGGAGTTTGGGCTCCTACAATGAGCAGTTCTTC. Its translation is CAWSLGSYNEQFF. The rearrangement links TRBV30 to TRBJ2-1; no clear D. The V and J ends lost 2 bases and 0 bases respectively, with 5 bases between them. Germline V lookup: CDR1 GTSNPN, CDR2 SVGIG (reference sequence). The CDR3 totals 13 residues.

The rearrangement joins TRBV19 to TRBJ2-7, with D perhaps TRBD1 (6 bases). The V and J ends lost 5 bases and 7 bases respectively, with 18 bases between them. The CDR3 covers 14 residues. Germline V gene data show CDR1 as LNHDA and CDR2 as SQIVND (reference sequence). The CDR3 here is CASSVQGWSGEQYF. CDR3 nucleotide sequence: TGTGCCAGTAGTGTACAGGGATGGTCTGGGGAGCAGTACTTC.

A few counts support this clone. This chain uses TRBV19 with TRBJ1-2; D perhaps matches TRBD1 (5 bases). The V gene's germline CDR1 is LNHDA and CDR2 SQIVND (reference sequence). The CDR3 is made up of 15 amino acids. Trimming removed 6 bases at V and 3 bases at J, with 17 bases between. CDR3 nucleotides: TGTGCCAGTAGAGGGGCAGGGCTCGTGTACTATGGCTACACCTTC. This translates into CASRGAGLVYYGYTF.

The chain uses TRBV5-1 and TRBJ2-5, with D unresolved. The CDR3 totals 13 residues. Per germline, CDR1 SGHRS and CDR2 YFSETQ. V was trimmed by 2 bases and J by 5 bases, leaving 10 bases between them. The CDR3 sequence: CASSFRQGETQYF. CDR3 nucleotide sequence: TGCGCCAGCAGCTTCAGGCAAGGGGAGACCCAGTACTTC.

The chain recombines TRBV18 with TRBJ1-2; TRBD1 aligns across 8 bases. CDR1 KGHSH and CDR2 LQKENI come from the germline V gene. V shed 3 bases, J shed 8 bases, and the junction held 5 bases outside the gene matches. The CDR3 consists of 13 residues. The CDR3 DNA reads TGTGCCAGCTCACCGAGTCAGGGGGCCGGCTACACCTTC. It codes for CASSPSQGAGYTF.

This clone was observed a handful of times. CDR3 nucleotide sequence: TGTGCCAGCAGCTTCTCCAGCGGGGGAAACACTGAAGCTTTCTTT. It codes for CASSFSSGGNTEAFF. The chain couples TRBV7-9 to TRBJ1-1, with a tentative D call TRBD1 (5 bases). Germline CDR1 reads SEHNR; CDR2 reads FQNEAQ (reference sequence). The ends were cut back, 3 bases at V and 2 bases at J, with 13 bases in the middle. This CDR3 has 15 amino acids. The whole variable domain, filled in from reference TRBV7-9 and TRBJ1-1, reads DTGVSQNPRHKITKRGQNVTFRCDPISEHNRLYWYRQTLGQGPEFLTYFQNEAQLEKSRLLSDRFSAERPKGSFSTLEIQRTEQGDSAMYLCASSFSSGGNTEAFFGQGTRLTVV.

The CDR3 region has the DNA TGTGCCAGCAAGGCGGGACAGGGGGCCCGGGGCTACACCTTC. Residues: CASKAGQGARGYTF. This sequence joins TRBV28 and TRBJ1-2; 12 positions agree with TRBD1. The CDR3 covers 14 residues. Per the germline V gene, CDR1 is MDHEN and CDR2 is SYDVKM. Trimming removed 7 bases from V and 8 bases from J; junction bases left unmatched: 8.

The V gene is TRBV5-8, the J gene TRBJ1-6; D not certain. The CDR3 has 15 amino acids. The V end lost 0 bases, the J end lost 4 bases, and 8 bases lay between the germline ends. Germline V gives CDR1 SGHTS, CDR2 YDEGEE. The CDR3 sequence: CASSLAAEYNSPLHF. In DNA form, the CDR3 reads TGTGCCAGCAGCTTGGCGGCGGAGTATAATTCACCCCTCCACTTT.

The chain employs TRBV4-1 and TRBJ2-5; D possibly matches TRBD1 or TRBD2 (5 bases each). The CDR3 has 15 residues. Germline V gives CDR1 MGHRA, CDR2 YSYEKL. Trimming pared 4 bases from V and 2 bases from J, leaving 14 bases between. CDR3 sequence (DNA): TGCGCCAGCAGCCCTAACCGGGACGTTCAAGAGACCCAGTACTTC. Its translation is CASSPNRDVQETQYF.

The chain is built from TRBV4-2 and TRBJ1-4, with D possibly matching TRBD1 (6 bases). The length of the CDR3 is 18 residues. The germline V gene encodes CDR1 LGHNA and CDR2 YNFKEQ. Trimming stripped 1 base from V and 3 bases from J, with 18 bases between. The CDR3 spells CASSQAPPRGDANEKLFF. CDR3 sequence (DNA): TGTGCCAGCAGCCAAGCTCCCCCGAGGGGGGATGCTAATGAAAAACTGTTTTTT.

The genes are TRBV6-1 and TRBJ2-7; weak D call: TRBD1 (5 bases). Trimming pared 2 bases from V and 1 base from J, leaving 9 bases between. This CDR3 is built from 14 residues. CDR1 and CDR2 (germline): MNHNS, SASEGT. CDR3 amino acids: CASSEQGQSYEQYF. CDR3 DNA sequence: TGTGCCAGCAGTGAACAGGGCCAGTCCTACGAGCAGTACTTC.

This chain joins TRBV5-1 and TRBJ2-1; D gene uncertain. The CDR3 loop spans 16 amino acids. The V gene lost 0 bases and the J gene lost 6 bases, with 16 bases spanning the gap. Germline-derived CDR1 and CDR2 are SGHRS and YFSETQ. CDR3 residues: CASSLARASTPNEQFF. CDR3 DNA: TGCGCCAGCAGCTTGGCCCGGGCTTCAACTCCCAATGAGCAGTTCTTC. Variable domain in full (rest from reference TRBV5-1 and TRBJ2-1): KAGVTQTPRYLIKTRGQQVTLSCSPISGHRSVSWYQQTPGQGLQFLFEYFSETQRNKGNFPGRFSGRQFSNSRSEMNVSTLELGDSALYLCASSLARASTPNEQFFGPGTRLTVL.

This chain joins TRBV29-1 and TRBJ2-7, with 9 bases that match TRBD1. Germline V gives CDR1 SQVTM, CDR2 ANQGSEA. This CDR3 comprises 14 residues. Germline trimming cut 3 bases from V and 7 bases from J; bases unmatched to any gene: 10. The DNA for the CDR3 is TGCAGCGTTGATAAAGGGACAGGGCATAAGGAGCAGTACTTC. It is translated as CSVDKGTGHKEQYF.

The count of this clone is one. The V and J genes are TRBV2 and TRBJ1-5; D gene unclear. This CDR3 has 13 amino acids. Germline CDR1 is SNHLY and CDR2 is FYNNEI. V was cut by 6 bases and J by 7 bases, with 13 bases left in between. CDR3 coding DNA: TGTGCCAGCAGGACGGACGGGGAACAGCCCCAGCATTTT. Encoded protein: CASRTDGEQPQHF.

V and J are TRBV7-8 and TRBJ2-7, with TRBD1 identical over 7 bases. Germline V gene sequence: CDR1 SGHVS, CDR2 FQNEAQ. CDR3 length: 13 amino acids. V gave up 4 bases and J gave up 6 bases; unmatched junction bases: 6. CDR3 bases: TGTGCCAGCAGCTCGCGACAGGGTACCGAGCAGTACTTC. The encoded protein is CASSSRQGTEQYF.

The CDR3 bases are TGTGCCACCAGCAGAGATGGGGGGCGACTAGCGGAGCTCACAGATACGCAGTATTTT. This sequence encodes CATSRDGGRLAELTDTQYF. The rearrangement uses TRBV15 and TRBJ2-3; 9 nucleotides line up with TRBD2. CDR3 size: 19 residues. V was pared by 0 bases and J by 2 bases, with 12 bases of the junction left unmatched. Germline CDR1 is LNHNV and CDR2 is YYDKDF (reference sequence).

The chain uses TRBV7-2 and TRBJ2-5; the D gene is possibly TRBD1 (6 bases). Germline loops: CDR1 SGHTA, CDR2 FQGNSA. Between the trimmed V and J ends, which lost 5 bases and 5 bases, there was a span of 21 bases. The CDR3 runs 16 residues. The CDR3 DNA follows: TGTGCCAGCAGCCGACAGGTGCTCGGGGTGGGGGAGACCCAGTACTTC. Protein: CASSRQVLGVGETQYF.

The rearrangement joins TRBV19 to TRBJ2-5; no reliable D call. Germline V gives CDR1 LNHDA, CDR2 SQIVND (reference sequence). V lost 2 bases and J 1 base, leaving 11 bases between the germline ends. The CDR3 extends over 15 amino acids. The CDR3, as DNA: TGTGCCAGTAGTATAAATGGTTGGACCCAAGAGACCCAGTACTTC. Protein product: CASSINGWTQETQYF.

The J gene is TRBJ2-1, the V gene TRBV14; D is uncertain. This CDR3 has 15 residues. The V end lost 1 base, the J end lost 8 bases, and 15 bases lay between the germline ends. Germline V gives CDR1 SGHDN, CDR2 FVKESK. CDR3 DNA: TGTGCCAGCAGCCAAGTTCTCCTTGGGATGGATGAGCAGTTCTTC. Translating it yields CASSQVLLGMDEQFF.

The chain uses TRBV19 and TRBJ1-1; 8 nucleotides align to TRBD1. J gave up 0 bases and V 3 bases, and 0 bases lay outside the gene matches. The CDR3 contains 14 residues. Per the germline V gene, CDR1 is LNHDA and CDR2 is SQIVND (reference sequence). CDR3 residues: CASSMGQVNTEAFF. The CDR3 DNA follows: TGTGCCAGTAGTATGGGACAGGTGAACACTGAAGCTTTCTTT.

This chain links TRBV19 with TRBJ2-7; the D is unclear. The CDR3 length is 12 residues. From germline, CDR1 is LNHDA and CDR2 SQIVND (reference sequence). Trimming removed 6 bases from V and 5 bases from J, with 11 bases in between. CDR3 residues: CASSPGLHEQYF. In nucleotides, the CDR3 is TGTGCCAGTAGCCCCGGGCTCCACGAGCAGTACTTC.

This clone occurred a few times. The rearrangement joins TRBV5-1 to TRBJ1-2, with TRBD1 as a possible D gene (6 bases). The CDR3 sequence is 14 residues long. The germline gives CDR1 SGHRS, CDR2 YFSETQ. Trimming cost V 5 bases and J 0 bases, with 11 bases left between them. The CDR3 here is CASRPQGSNYGYTF. The CDR3, as DNA: TGCGCCAGCAGACCACAGGGCTCTAACTATGGCTACACCTTC.

V usage is TRBV27 and J usage is TRBJ2-7; D remains ambiguous. CDR3 length: 14 residues. Looked up from germline, CDR1 is MNHEY and CDR2 is SMNVEV (reference sequence). The germline V and J ends were trimmed by 6 bases and 5 bases, with 17 bases remaining between them. The CDR3 loop is CASSPRPASNEQYF. The CDR3, as DNA: TGTGCCAGCAGCCCACGGCCGGCATCGAACGAGCAGTACTTC.

The chain joins TRBV28 to TRBJ2-7, with D possibly TRBD1 on 6 matching bases. The CDR3 covers 14 residues. Per germline, CDR1 MDHEN and CDR2 SYDVKM. Trimming took 6 bases from V and 3 from J, leaving 15 bases between them. The CDR3 region has the DNA TGTGCCAGCAGAATTGGGACATCTTACTACGAGCAGTACTTC. This sequence encodes CASRIGTSYYEQYF.

The rearrangement joins TRBV14 to TRBJ2-7; a weak D match, TRBD1 (6 bases). The CDR3 length is 13 residues. Germline V CDR1 and CDR2: SGHDN, FVKESK. The germline V and J ends were trimmed by 4 bases and 2 bases, with 9 bases remaining between them. CDR3 loop: CASSLGQPYEQYF. The DNA for the CDR3 is TGTGCCAGCAGCCTGGGACAACCCTACGAGCAGTACTTC. Together with reference TRBV14 and TRBJ2-7, the CDR3 gives the full variable domain: EAGVTQFPSHSVIEKGQTVTLRCDPISGHDNLYWYRRVMGKEIKFLLHFVKESKQDESGMPNNRFLAERTGGTYSTLKVQPAELEDSGVYFCASSLGQPYEQYFGPGTRLTVT.

The chain is built from TRBV28 and TRBJ2-7; D possibly uses TRBD1 or TRBD2 (5 bases each). Trimming took off 3 bases at V and 5 bases at J, with 17 bases between the two ends. CDR1 and CDR2 (germline): MDHEN, SYDVKM. CDR3 length: 15 amino acids. CDR3 in amino acids: CASSFSGSLGDEQYF. The CDR3 DNA is TGTGCCAGCAGTTTCAGTGGCAGTTTGGGGGACGAGCAGTACTTC.